This T cell receptor (beta chain) emerged from a study of cytotoxic CD8 clonotypes in ibrutinib-treated CLL (dated by TCRdb to the early 2020s). Regarding the study in general: The cohort was composed of about 10 relapsed/refractory and fewer than 16 treatment-naive patients; IGHV unmutated status was identified in some 17 patients. Samples at response were collected after a median of approximately twelve months of treatment, with a range of about 6 to 40 months. Of the roughly 79 people in the trial, 26 had longitudinal samples available. Every remission and progressive disease sample was obtained while ibrutinib was still being received by the patients. Samples averaged about 260,000 productive templates and tens of thousands of productive rearrangements. Partial responses were observed in about 25 patients and complete responses in 2; after a median follow-up of 68 months, remission was maintained in around 14 patients and progression was observed in approximately twelve. Cryopreserved peripheral blood mononuclear cells were obtained before treatment, at response, and at either sustained remission or disease progression.

Concerning this clone itself: What this receptor recognizes is not known. No much larger clone is present one base from it, and per-base qualities are unavailable.

Each clonotype received, on average, about 10x coverage in deep resolution sequencing performed on a MiSeq, where the target depth lay between 1 in 1 million and 1 in 200,000 T cells. TCR beta libraries were generated with the immunoSEQ hsTCRB Kit. Turning to the authors' computational methods: ImmunoSEQ Data Assistant and ImmunoSEQ Analyzer were used for data analysis, and V, D and J genes were assigned according to IMGT definitions. Clonality, which ranges from 0 to 1, was calculated by subtracting the normalized Shannon entropy of productive rearrangement frequencies from one. Only overrepresented clonotypes making up at least 0.05% of the repertoire of each patient were included in the public clonotype analysis. Some twelve repertoires from age-matched healthy donors, obtained from immuneACCESS, served as clonality controls. As stored in TCRdb, this immuneACCESS dataset retains in-frame rearrangements with V and J assigned. A fraction of the clones does not appear; measured against another copy, unresolved V genes explain less than half of the discrepancy, and the remainder lacks a known reason. V, J and clone size are those of that table, while D and trimming were read from the DNA. This sample holds about 50,000 clones; around 78% were observed only once. Jointly, the top ten make up roughly 22% of the sample.

What the study reported, not specific to this receptor: An increase in clonality was observed at ibrutinib response, with clonality remaining stable during sustained remission and falling back toward baseline at progression. Sampling times were not matched between patients in sustained remission and patients whose disease was progressing, and lymph node repertoires were not examined. At baseline, clonality was higher than in age-matched healthy donors and showed a strong correlation with circulating CD8+ T-cell counts. Public clonotypes were rare and either contracted or stayed stable during treatment, and the rise in clonality at ibrutinib response reflected the expansion of private clonotypes.

The sample's time point label, decoded: around 2 years on ibrutinib. For TCR beta library preparation, 2 to 2.5 micrograms of genomic DNA were isolated from cryopreserved PBMCs. Longitudinal blood samples from CLL patients on ibrutinib monotherapy were analyzed using high-throughput TCR beta sequencing. The patients took part in an open-label, single-center phase 2 trial of ibrutinib monotherapy. Trimming removed 6 bases from V and 1 base from J; the gene matches leave 7 bases unexplained. The CDR3 goes from the cysteine to the phenylalanine over 15 residues. Of all the DNA, just the CDR3 is kept, 45 bases in frame from base 1. The germline V gene (reference sequence) yields MNHEY for CDR1 and SMNVEV for CDR2.

The V and J segments used are TRBV27 and TRBJ1-1; 8 bases in the middle match TRBD1. Sequences were derived from PBMCs, sampled after 24 months of ibrutinib treatment. The clonotype originates from a human donor with chronic lymphocytic leukemia. The CDR3 region: CASRSDRAGNTEAFF. The DNA sequence is as follows: TGTGCCAGCAGATCGGACAGGGCGGGGAACACTGAAGCTTTCTTT.